This T cell receptor beta chain is from a study of PD-L1 blockade in urothelial cancer. About the study: Analysis of blood occurred 3 weeks (second dose) and 6 weeks after treatment start.

Patients were diagnosed with urothelial carcinoma, either locally advanced or metastatic. V lost 0 bases, J lost 0 bases, and 4 bases stayed unmatched. Germline CDR1 and CDR2: SGHRS and YFSETQ. CDR3 length equals 16 residues. Generated by immunoSEQ multiplex PCR, the TCRdb table keeps only in-frame clones and is missing some. The sample contains around 33,000 clones, approximately 80% of which appear only once. This receptor was taken from a man in his 70s with urothelial cancer. This sequence joins TRBV5-1 and TRBJ2-7; the match to TRBD2 covers 9 bases. The material was PBMCs, obtained around atezolizumab (anti-PD-L1) treatment. The CDR3 here is CASSLGAGGSSYEQYF. In DNA form, the CDR3 reads TGCGCCAGCAGCTTGGGCGCGGGGGGGTCCTCCTACGAGCAGTACTTC.